The source of this T cell receptor beta chain is a study of blood T cell repertoires in COVID-19. On the study more broadly: From T cells, B-cell-depleted T cells, or PBMCs came the material, which was cDNA or gDNA.

CDR3 length: 15 amino acids. Trimming cost V 0 bases and J 4 bases; bases outside gene matches: 5. The germline V gene encodes CDR1 SGHDT and CDR2 YYEEEE. Cohort placement rested on clinical history that participants reported themselves. In the authors' methods: Cell counts per sample came from amplifying reference gene primers. The protocol was immunoSEQ multiplex PCR, while the TCRdb copy is restricted to in-frame clones and leaves out a portion. That table furnishes V, J and clone size, whereas the DNA furnished D and trimming. This sample has some 350,000 clones; roughly 86% occur once, and the top ten carry 5.3%.

Material for sequencing was PBMCs or T cells enriched from blood (not recorded which). The receptor comes from a young woman who had recovered from COVID-19. This rearrangement joins TRBV5-6 to TRBJ1-2; TRBD1 aligns across 8 bases. The CDR3 DNA follows: TGTGCCAGCAGCTTGGAGGGACAGGTTTTCTATGGCTACACCTTC. Residues: CASSLEGQVFYGYTF.